This T cell receptor (beta chain) originates from a study of monozygotic twins with inflammatory bowel disease. General study findings and limits: IBD patients had lower TCRbeta diversity (inverse Simpson) than healthy co-twins.

About this clonotype itself: The antigen is not known.

The CDR3 extends over 18 amino acids. CDR1 SGHDN and CDR2 FVKESK come from the germline V gene. Blood (2.5 ml) was collected from every donor individually. Addition of UMIs with a 6-nucleotide sample barcode was achieved by template switching. TCRdb reprocessed the 5' RACE reads, with one entry per CDR3 protein and no DNA. The sample totals roughly 200,000 distinct CDR3 sequences. Sequencing used blood. The clonotype comes from a human donor with ulcerative colitis or Crohn's disease, or a healthy co-twin of an affected twin (not recorded which). V and J are TRBV14 and TRBJ2-6; the D gene TCRdb calls, TRBD1, cannot be checked with no DNA. CDR3 sequence reads: CASSPYRVPTIWANVLTF.